Listed here are 9 T cell receptor beta chains from one sample, sequenced in a study of cytomegalovirus exposure and HLA in healthy donors. In the PCR, 60 Vbeta and 13 Jbeta primers were used. Sequenced by immunoSEQ multiplex PCR; TCRdb stores in-frame clones only, minus some. There are some 150,000 clones in the sample; 82% occur only once, and 3% to 3.5% lies in the top ten. Sequencing input: PBMCs. The source of these receptors is a man younger than 30 in good health and CMV-seropositive.

The gene calls are TRBV5-6 and TRBJ1-1; D may be TRBD1 (6 bases). This CDR3 is 14 amino acids long. V was cut by 4 bases and J by 1 base, with 11 bases left in between. Germline values: CDR1 SGHDT, CDR2 YYEEEE. CDR3 sequence (DNA): TGTGCCAGCAGCCAACAGGACAGGAACACTGAAGCTTTCTTT. Encoded protein: CASSQQDRNTEAFF.

The chain links TRBV18 to TRBJ2-7; D may be TRBD2 (6 bases). The length of the CDR3 is 15 residues. CDR1 is KGHSH and CDR2 is LQKENI in the germline V gene. The V gene lost 6 bases and the J gene lost 2 bases, with 17 bases spanning the gap. CDR3: CASSPLGRRAYEQYF. The DNA for the CDR3 is TGTGCCAGCTCGCCCCTTGGGAGGCGAGCCTACGAGCAGTACTTC.

The rearrangement links TRBV29-1 to TRBJ2-7; 11 nucleotides match TRBD2. V shed 6 bases and J 0 bases; nucleotides not matched to a gene: 4. CDR3 length equals 14 residues. From germline, CDR1 is SQVTM and CDR2 ANQGSEA. The CDR3 loop reads CSVVAGGSSYEQYF. Here the CDR3 DNA reads TGCAGCGTAGTAGCGGGAGGGAGCTCCTACGAGCAGTACTTC.

The chain joins TRBV7-3 to TRBJ2-2, with a possible D match to TRBD1 (6 bases). The germline V gene encodes CDR1 SGHTA and CDR2 FQGTGA. The CDR3 totals 14 residues. V gave up 5 bases and J gave up 3 bases, with 10 bases separating them. CDR3 amino acids: CASSPQGYTGELFF. CDR3 in DNA: TGTGCCAGCAGCCCACAGGGTTACACCGGGGAGCTGTTTTTT.

The rearrangement uses TRBV4-1 and TRBJ1-1, with D perhaps TRBD1 (6 bases). Trimming took off 5 bases at V and 5 bases at J, with 12 bases between the two ends. The length of the CDR3 is 13 residues. Germline V lookup: CDR1 MGHRA, CDR2 YSYEKL. CDR3 region: CASSTQGRTEAFF. The CDR3 DNA sequence: TGCGCCAGCAGCACACAGGGTCGAACTGAAGCTTTCTTT.

V usage is TRBV5-1 and J usage is TRBJ1-1; D possibly corresponds to TRBD1 (5 bases). Looked up from germline, CDR1 is SGHRS and CDR2 is YFSETQ. V lost 1 base and J lost 0, with 10 bases in between. The CDR3 length is 15 residues. The DNA of the CDR3 is TGCGCCAGCAGCTTGACCGGACACATGAACACTGAAGCTTTCTTT. Translation: CASSLTGHMNTEAFF.

This chain joins TRBV10-2 and TRBJ1-6, with a tentative D call TRBD1 (5 bases). The germline CDR1 and CDR2 sequences are WSHSY and SAAADI. The CDR3 covers 15 residues. Trimming stripped 6 bases from V and 0 bases from J, with 9 bases between. As DNA, the CDR3 is TGCGCCAGCAGAGTAGACAGCTCCTATAATTCACCCCTCCACTTT. Protein: CASRVDSSYNSPLHF.

The chain joins TRBV19 to TRBJ2-6; D remains unclear. V was shortened by 5 bases and J by 0 bases, with 8 bases between the two germline ends. There are 15 residues in the CDR3. Per germline, CDR1 LNHDA and CDR2 SQIVND (reference sequence). CDR3 in amino acids: CASSHWSSGANVLTF. CDR3 coding DNA: TGTGCCAGTAGTCATTGGAGCTCTGGGGCCAACGTCCTGACTTTC.

For the CDR3, the DNA is TGTGCCTGGGCACAGGGGGCTTTTCAGCCCCAGCATTTT. It codes for CAWAQGAFQPQHF. The chain is built from TRBV30 and TRBJ1-5; 9 bases agree with TRBD1. The ends lost 5 bases at V and 6 bases at J; junction bases unmatched: 5. Germline CDR1 is GTSNPN and CDR2 is SVGIG (reference sequence). There are 13 residues in the CDR3.